This TCR beta chain stems from a study of patients and donors after allogeneic stem cell transplantation. This clonotype was detected a few times. Each CDR3 protein gets one entry after TCRdb re-called the RT-PCR reads with MiXCR. The sample carries 800,000 to 1,000,000 distinct CDR3 sequences, around 17% recorded once. This clonotype was obtained from a human donor who was either an allogeneic HSCT recipient or a stem cell or donor lymphocyte infusion donor (not recorded which). It is not recorded whose cells these are; they may come from a transplant donor. The sequencing sample was made of blood, either unsorted or a sorted T cell fraction (not recorded which).

The CDR3 region is CASSSTGTRKAFF. The CDR3 nucleotides are TGTGCCAGCAGCTCCACAGGGACTCGGAAAGCTTTCTTT. This chain uses TRBV16 with TRBJ1-1; a weak D match, TRBD1 (6 bases). Trimming took off 5 bases at V and 9 bases at J, with 16 bases between the two ends. This CDR3 region has 13 residues. Germline loops: CDR1 KGHSY, CDR2 FQNENV.